This T cell receptor beta chain was captured in a study of cytomegalovirus exposure and HLA in healthy donors. The study's findings and limits: The study flagged fewer than 200 TCR beta chains as cytomegalovirus-associated. Within an earlier analysis, most TCR beta V segments proved productive either about 90% or about 30% of the time.

Concerning this clone: The antigen remains unidentified.

After removal of 3 bases from V and 6 bases from J, the junction contained 7 bases not matched to a gene. CDR3 length: 14 amino acids. Germline V gives CDR1 LGHNA, CDR2 YNFKEQ. PCR primers comprised 60 Vbeta and 13 Jbeta primers. The repertoire was sequenced with immunoSEQ multiplex PCR; TCRdb's copy has only in-frame clones and lacks some. The table shows 150,000 to 200,000 clones, with roughly 76% occurring only once. The sequence was collected from a woman aged 18 to 35 in good health and CMV-seropositive. Sequences were obtained from PBMCs. The rearrangement joins TRBV4-2 to TRBJ2-7, with 8 bases lining up with TRBD2. The CDR3 region has the DNA TGTGCCAGCAGCCACAACGGCGGGGGGCGCGAGCAGTACTTC. Translating it yields CASSHNGGGREQYF.